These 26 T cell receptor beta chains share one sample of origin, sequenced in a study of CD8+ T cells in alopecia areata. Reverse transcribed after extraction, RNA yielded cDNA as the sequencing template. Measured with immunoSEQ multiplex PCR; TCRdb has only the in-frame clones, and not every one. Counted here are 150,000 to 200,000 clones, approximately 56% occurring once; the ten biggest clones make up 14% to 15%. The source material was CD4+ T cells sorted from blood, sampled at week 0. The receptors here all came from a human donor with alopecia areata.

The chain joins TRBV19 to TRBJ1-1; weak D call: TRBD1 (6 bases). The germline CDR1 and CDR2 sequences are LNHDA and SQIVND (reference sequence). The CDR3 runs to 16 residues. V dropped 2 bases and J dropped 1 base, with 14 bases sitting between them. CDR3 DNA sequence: TGTGCCAGTAGTATACTAACGGACAGTGGGAACACTGAAGCTTTCTTT. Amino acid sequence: CASSILTDSGNTEAFF.

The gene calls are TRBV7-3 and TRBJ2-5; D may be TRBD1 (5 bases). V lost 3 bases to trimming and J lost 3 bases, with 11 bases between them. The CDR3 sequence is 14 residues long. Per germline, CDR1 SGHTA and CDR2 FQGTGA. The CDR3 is CASSFQGTEETQYF. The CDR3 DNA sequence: TGTGCCAGCAGCTTTCAGGGTACGGAAGAGACCCAGTACTTC.

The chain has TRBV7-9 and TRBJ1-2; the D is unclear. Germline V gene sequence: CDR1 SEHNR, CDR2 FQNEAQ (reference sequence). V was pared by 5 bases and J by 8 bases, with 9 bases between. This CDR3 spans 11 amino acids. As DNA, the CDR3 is TGTGCCAGCAGCCTACTCAGGGGCTACACCTTC. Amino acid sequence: CASSLLRGYTF.

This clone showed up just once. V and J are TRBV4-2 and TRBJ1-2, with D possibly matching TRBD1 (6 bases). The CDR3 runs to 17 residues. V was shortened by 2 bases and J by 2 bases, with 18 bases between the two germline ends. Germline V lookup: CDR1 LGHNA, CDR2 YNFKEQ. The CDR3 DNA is TGTGCCAGCAGCCAAACGGCAACAGGGATTACCAACTATGGCTACACCTTC. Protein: CASSQTATGITNYGYTF.

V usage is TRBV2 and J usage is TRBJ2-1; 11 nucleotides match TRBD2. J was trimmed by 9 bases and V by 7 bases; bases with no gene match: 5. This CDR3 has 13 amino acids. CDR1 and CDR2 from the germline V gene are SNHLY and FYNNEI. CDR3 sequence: CASIAGGRVEQFF. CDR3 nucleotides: TGTGCCAGCATAGCGGGGGGGCGGGTTGAGCAGTTCTTC. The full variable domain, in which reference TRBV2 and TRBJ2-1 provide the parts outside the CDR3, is EPEVTQTPSHQVTQMGQEVILRCVPISNHLYFYWYRQILGQKVEFLVSFYNNEISEKSEIFDDQFSVERPDGSNFTLKIRSTKLEDSAMYFCASIAGGRVEQFFGPGTRLTVL.

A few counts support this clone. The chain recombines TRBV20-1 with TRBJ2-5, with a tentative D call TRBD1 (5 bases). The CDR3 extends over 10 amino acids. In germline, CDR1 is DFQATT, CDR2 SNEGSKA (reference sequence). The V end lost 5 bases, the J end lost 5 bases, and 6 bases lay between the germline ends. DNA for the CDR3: TGCAGTGCTTACAGGGAGACCCAGTACTTC. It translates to CSAYRETQYF.

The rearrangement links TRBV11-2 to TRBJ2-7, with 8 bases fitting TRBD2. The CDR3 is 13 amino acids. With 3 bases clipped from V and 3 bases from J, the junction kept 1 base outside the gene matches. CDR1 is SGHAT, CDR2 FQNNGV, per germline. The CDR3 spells CASSFTSGYEQYF. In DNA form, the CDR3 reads TGTGCCAGCAGCTTTACTAGCGGCTACGAGCAGTACTTC.

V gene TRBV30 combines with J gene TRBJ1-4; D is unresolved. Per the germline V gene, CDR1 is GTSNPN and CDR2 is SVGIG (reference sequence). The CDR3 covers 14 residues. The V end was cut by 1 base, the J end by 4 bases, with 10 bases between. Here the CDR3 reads CAWSAGPLNEKLFF. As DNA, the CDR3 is TGTGCCTGGAGTGCGGGTCCCCTTAATGAAAAACTGTTTTTT.

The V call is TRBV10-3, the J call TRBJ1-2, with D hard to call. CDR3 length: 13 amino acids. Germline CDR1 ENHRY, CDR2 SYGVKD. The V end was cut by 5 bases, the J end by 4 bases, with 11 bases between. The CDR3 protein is CAISTDQVYGYTF. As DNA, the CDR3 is TGTGCCATCAGTACCGACCAGGTCTATGGCTACACCTTC.

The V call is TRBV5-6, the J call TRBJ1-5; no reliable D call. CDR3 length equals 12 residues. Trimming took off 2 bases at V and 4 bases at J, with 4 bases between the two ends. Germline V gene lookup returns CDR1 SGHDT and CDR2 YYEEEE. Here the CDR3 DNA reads TGTGCCAGCAGCTTTGTGAATCAGCCCCAGCATTTT. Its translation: CASSFVNQPQHF.

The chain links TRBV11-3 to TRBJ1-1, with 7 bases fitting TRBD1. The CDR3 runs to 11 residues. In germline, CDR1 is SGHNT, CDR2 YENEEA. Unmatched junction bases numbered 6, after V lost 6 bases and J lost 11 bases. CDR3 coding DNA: TGTGCCAGCAGACAGACAGGGAAGGCTTTCTTT. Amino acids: CASRQTGKAFF.

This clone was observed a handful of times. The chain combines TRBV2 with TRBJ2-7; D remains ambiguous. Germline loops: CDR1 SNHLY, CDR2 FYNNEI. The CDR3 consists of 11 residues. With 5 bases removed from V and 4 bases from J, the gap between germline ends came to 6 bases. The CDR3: CASSPQYEQYF. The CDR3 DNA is TGTGCCAGCAGTCCGCAATACGAGCAGTACTTC.

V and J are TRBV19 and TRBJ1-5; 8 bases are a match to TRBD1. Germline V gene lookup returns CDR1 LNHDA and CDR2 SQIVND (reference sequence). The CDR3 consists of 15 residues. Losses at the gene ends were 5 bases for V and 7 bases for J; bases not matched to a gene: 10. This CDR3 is CASSLDRVVGQPQHF. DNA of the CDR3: TGTGCCAGTAGTTTGGACAGGGTAGTGGGACAGCCCCAGCATTTT.

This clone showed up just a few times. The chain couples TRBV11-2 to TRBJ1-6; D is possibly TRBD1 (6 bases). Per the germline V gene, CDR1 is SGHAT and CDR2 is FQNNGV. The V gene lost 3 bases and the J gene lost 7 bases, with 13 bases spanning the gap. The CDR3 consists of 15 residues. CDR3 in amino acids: CASSLEPGHNSPLHF. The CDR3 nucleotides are TGTGCCAGCAGCTTGGAGCCGGGACACAATTCACCCCTCCACTTT.

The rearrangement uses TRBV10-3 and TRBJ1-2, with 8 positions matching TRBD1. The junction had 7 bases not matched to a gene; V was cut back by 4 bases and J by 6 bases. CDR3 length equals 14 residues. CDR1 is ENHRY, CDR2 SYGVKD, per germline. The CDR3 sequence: CAISGLPGQDGYTF. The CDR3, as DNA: TGTGCCATCAGTGGGCTCCCGGGACAGGATGGCTACACCTTC.

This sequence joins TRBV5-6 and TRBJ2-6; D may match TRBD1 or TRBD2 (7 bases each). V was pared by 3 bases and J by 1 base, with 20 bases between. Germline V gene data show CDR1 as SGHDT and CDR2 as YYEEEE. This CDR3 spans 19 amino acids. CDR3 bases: TGTGCCAGCAGCTCCATCAGGGGGGGCCTTCCATCTGGGGCCAACGTCCTGACTTTC. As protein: CASSSIRGGLPSGANVLTF.

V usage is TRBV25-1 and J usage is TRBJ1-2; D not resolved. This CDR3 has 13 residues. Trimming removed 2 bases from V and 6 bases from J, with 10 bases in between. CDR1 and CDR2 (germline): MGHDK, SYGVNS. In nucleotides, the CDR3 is TGTGCCAGCAGTGAACCGGGGTTCGATGGCTACACCTTC. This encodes CASSEPGFDGYTF.

The CDR3 loop is CAIRAFDSGYGYTF. Written as DNA, the CDR3 is TGTGCCATCAGAGCATTCGACAGTGGCTATGGCTACACCTTC. The chain employs TRBV10-3 and TRBJ1-2; D might be TRBD1 (5 bases). Trimming pared 6 bases from V and 4 bases from J, leaving 15 bases between. The CDR3 is 14 amino acids. Germline loops: CDR1 ENHRY, CDR2 SYGVKD.

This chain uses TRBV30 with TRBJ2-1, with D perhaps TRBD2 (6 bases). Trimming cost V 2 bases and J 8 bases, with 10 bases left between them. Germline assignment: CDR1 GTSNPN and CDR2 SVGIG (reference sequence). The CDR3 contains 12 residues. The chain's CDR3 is CAWSRRVDEQFF. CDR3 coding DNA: TGTGCCTGGAGTAGGAGGGTGGATGAGCAGTTCTTC.

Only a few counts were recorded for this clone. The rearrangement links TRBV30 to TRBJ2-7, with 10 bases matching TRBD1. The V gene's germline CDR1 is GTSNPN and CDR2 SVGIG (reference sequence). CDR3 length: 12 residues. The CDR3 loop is CAGDRGIHEQYF. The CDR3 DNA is TGTGCGGGGGACAGGGGAATCCACGAGCAGTACTTC.

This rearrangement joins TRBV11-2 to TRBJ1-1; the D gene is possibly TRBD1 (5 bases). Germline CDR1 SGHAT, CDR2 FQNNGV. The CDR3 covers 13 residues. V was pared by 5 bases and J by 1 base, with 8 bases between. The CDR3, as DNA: TGTGCCAGCAGCCCTGGACAGAACACTGAAGCTTTCTTT. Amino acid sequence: CASSPGQNTEAFF.

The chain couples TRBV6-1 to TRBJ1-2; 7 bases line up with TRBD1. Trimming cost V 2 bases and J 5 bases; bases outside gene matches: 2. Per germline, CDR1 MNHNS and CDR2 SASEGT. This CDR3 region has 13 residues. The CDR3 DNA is TGTGCCAGCAGTGAAACGACAGGGTATGGCTACACCTTC. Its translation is CASSETTGYGYTF.

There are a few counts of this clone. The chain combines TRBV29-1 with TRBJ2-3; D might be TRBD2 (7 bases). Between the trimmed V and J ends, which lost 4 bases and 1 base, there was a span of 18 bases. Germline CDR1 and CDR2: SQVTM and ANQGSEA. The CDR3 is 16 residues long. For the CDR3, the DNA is TGCAGCGTTGGAAAAAGGGGGGGCGAGGGCACAGATACGCAGTATTTT. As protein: CSVGKRGGEGTDTQYF.

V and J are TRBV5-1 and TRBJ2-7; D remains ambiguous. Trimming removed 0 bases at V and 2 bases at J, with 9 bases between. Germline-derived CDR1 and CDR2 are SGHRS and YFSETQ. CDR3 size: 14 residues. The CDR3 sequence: CASSLDLPPYEQYF. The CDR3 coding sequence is TGCGCCAGCAGCTTGGACCTCCCTCCCTACGAGCAGTACTTC. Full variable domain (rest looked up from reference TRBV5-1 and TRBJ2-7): KAGVTQTPRYLIKTRGQQVTLSCSPISGHRSVSWYQQTPGQGLQFLFEYFSETQRNKGNFPGRFSGRQFSNSRSEMNVSTLELGDSALYLCASSLDLPPYEQYFGPGTRLTVT.

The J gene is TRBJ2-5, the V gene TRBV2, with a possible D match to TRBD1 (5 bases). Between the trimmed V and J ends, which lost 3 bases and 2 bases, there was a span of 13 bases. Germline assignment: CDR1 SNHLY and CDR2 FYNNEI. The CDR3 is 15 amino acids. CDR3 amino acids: CASSDYRWAQETQYF. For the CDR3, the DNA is TGTGCCAGCAGTGACTACAGGTGGGCGCAAGAGACCCAGTACTTC.

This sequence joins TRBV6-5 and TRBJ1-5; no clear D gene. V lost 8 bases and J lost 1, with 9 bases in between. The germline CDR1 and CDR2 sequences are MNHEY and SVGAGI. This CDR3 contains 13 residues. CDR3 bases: TGTGCCAGCTCGGCGGGCAGCAATCAGCCCCAGCATTTT. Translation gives CASSAGSNQPQHF.